A selection of T cell receptor beta chains follows, all from one sample in a study of T cells in Graves' hyperthyroidism and ophthalmopathy. TCRdb reanalysed the multiplex PCR reads using MiXCR and keeps one entry per CDR3 protein. This repertoire shows under 350,000 distinct CDR3 sequences, 12% to 15% found once; its top ten account for 6.5% to 10%. The sample taken for sequencing was blood. These receptors all stem from a woman aged 40 to 55 with Graves' hyperthyroidism. CDR3s include the opening cysteine and the closing phenylalanine or tryptophan. The order of the fields is CDR3 protein, CDR3 DNA, D gene, J gene, V gene, clone size. A D gene is named only where the DNA matches it firmly. Expanded clones get a size class; other rows say once, few or many, or leave the size out.

CAVEDREGEQFF,TGTGCCGTAGAGGACAGAGAGGGTGAGCAGTTCTTC,.,TRBJ2-1,TRBV7-9,few
CASSPRLQNEQFF,TGTGCCAGCTCACCGAGGCTACAGAATGAGCAGTTCTTC,.,TRBJ2-1,TRBV18,few
CASSPGGLAGNEQFF,TGTGCCAGTAGTCCCGGGGGACTAGCGGGGAATGAGCAGTTCTTC,TRBD2,TRBJ2-1,TRBV28,.
CASSPVGEAQYF,TGTGCCAGCAGCCCGGTCGGGGAGGCCCAGTACTTC,.,TRBJ2-5,TRBV7-9,many
CASSLRGWAGEQYF,TGTGCCAGCAGTTTACGCGGTTGGGCGGGCGAGCAGTACTTC,.,TRBJ2-7,TRBV28,many
CASSSTGNRGGRSPLHF,TGTGCCAGCAGTTCGACCGGGAACAGGGGAGGACGCTCACCCCTCCACTTT,TRBD1,TRBJ1-6,TRBV27,many
CASSISPLGLAGAPRVTEAFF,TGTGCCAGTAGTATATCCCCTTTGGGGTTAGCAGGGGCTCCAAGAGTGACTGAAGCTTTCTTT,.,TRBJ1-1,TRBV19,few
CASSLTADYNEQFF,TGTGCCAGCAGCTTGACGGCGGACTACAATGAGCAGTTCTTC,.,TRBJ2-1,TRBV7-9,.
CASSLGTGYTF,TGTGCCAGCAGCTTAGGAACTGGCTACACCTTC,.,TRBJ1-2,TRBV7-9,few
CASSPGTSGSLGTQYF,TGTGCCAGCAGTCCTGGGACTAGCGGGAGCTTGGGGACCCAGTACTTC,TRBD2,TRBJ2-5,TRBV12-3/TRBV12-4,many
CASSMGQTHQPQHF,TGTGCCAGTAGTATGGGACAGACTCATCAGCCCCAGCATTTT,TRBD1,TRBJ1-5,TRBV19,many
CASSSPGQGNTGELFF,TGTGCCAGCAGCTCACCGGGACAGGGCAACACCGGGGAGCTGTTTTTT,TRBD1,TRBJ2-2,TRBV5-8,many
CASSTRRTNEKLFF,TGTGCCAGTAGTACGCGAAGGACTAATGAAAAACTGTTTTTT,.,TRBJ1-4,TRBV19,many
CASSLNWQGGQPQHF,TGTGCCAGCAGCCTGAATTGGCAGGGCGGACAGCCCCAGCATTTT,.,TRBJ1-5,TRBV6-1,few
CASSTRDWGDEQYF,TGTGCCAGCAGTACCCGGGACTGGGGGGACGAGCAGTACTTC,.,TRBJ2-7,TRBV6-1,many
CASTALAGERDTQYF,TGTGCCAGCACCGCACTAGCGGGAGAGCGGGATACGCAGTATTTT,TRBD2,TRBJ2-3,TRBV12-3/TRBV12-4,few
CASSDGDYGYTF,TGTGCCAGCAGTGACGGCGACTATGGCTACACCTTC,.,TRBJ1-2,TRBV12-3/TRBV12-4,many
CASSLSWEETQYF,TGTGCCAGCAGCTTATCCTGGGAGGAGACCCAGTACTTC,.,TRBJ2-5,TRBV7-9,many
CSARESRGLRTGELFF,TGCAGTGCTAGAGAAAGCAGGGGACTTCGCACCGGGGAGCTGTTTTTT,.,TRBJ2-2,TRBV20-1,.
CASSYLAGGEQYF,TGTGCCAGCAGTTACCTAGCGGGAGGCGAGCAGTACTTC,TRBD2,TRBJ2-7,TRBV6-2/TRBV6-3,once
CASSSPSVGYLGEQYF,TGTGCCAGCAGTTCCCCCTCGGTGGGCTACCTGGGCGAGCAGTACTTC,.,TRBJ2-7,TRBV28,many
CASSYRGQGWNSPLHF,TGTGCCAGCAGTTACAGGGGACAGGGGTGGAATTCACCCCTCCACTTT,TRBD1,TRBJ1-6,TRBV6-6,many
CASSTRTGGSEKLFF,TGTGCCAGCAGCACCCGGACAGGGGGAAGTGAAAAACTGTTTTTT,TRBD1,TRBJ1-4,TRBV5-4,many
CASTTSGRGDEQFF,TGTGCCAGCACAACTAGCGGGAGGGGGGATGAGCAGTTCTTC,TRBD2,TRBJ2-1,TRBV2,many
CASLGLVRSYEQYF,TGTGCCAGCCTCGGACTAGTGCGTTCCTACGAGCAGTACTTC,TRBD2,TRBJ2-7,TRBV6-1,many
CTSTSGTNTGELFF,TGTACCAGCACCTCCGGGACGAACACCGGGGAGCTGTTTTTT,.,TRBJ2-2,TRBV12-3/TRBV12-4,few
CSVYHRDDTQYF,TGCAGCGTCTACCACAGGGACGATACGCAGTATTTT,.,TRBJ2-3,TRBV29-1,.
CASSPGRDVETQYF,TGTGCCAGCAGCCCCGGCAGGGACGTCGAGACCCAGTACTTC,.,TRBJ2-5,TRBV5-8,few
CASSQDRYGDRRCNQPQHF,TGTGCCAGCAGCCAAGATCGATATGGGGACAGGCGGTGCAATCAGCCCCAGCATTTT,TRBD1,TRBJ1-5,TRBV14,many
CASSFGLANQPQHF,TGTGCCAGCAGCTTCGGACTGGCTAATCAGCCCCAGCATTTT,.,TRBJ1-5,TRBV9,many
CASTPPAGYRGLQTSTDTQYF,TGTGCCAGCACCCCTCCCGCGGGCTATAGGGGGTTGCAAACTAGCACAGATACGCAGTATTTT,.,TRBJ2-3,TRBV28,many
CASELGQGNTEAFF,TGCGCCAGCGAACTAGGACAGGGGAACACTGAAGCTTTCTTT,TRBD1,TRBJ1-1,TRBV5-1,many
CASSLALGSSTDTQYF,TGTGCCAGCAGCCTAGCACTTGGCAGTAGCACAGATACGCAGTATTTT,.,TRBJ2-3,TRBV4-2,few
CASSLSPGQGAYEQYF,TGTGCCAGCAGCTTATCTCCGGGACAGGGGGCCTACGAGCAGTACTTC,TRBD1,TRBJ2-7,TRBV11-2,many
CASSFTTSGRVFF,TGTGCCAGCAGCTTTACCACTAGCGGGAGGGTGTTTTTT,TRBD2,TRBJ2-2,TRBV5-8,few
CASSLVAGVSYNEQFF,TGTGCCAGCAGTTTAGTAGCGGGAGTGTCCTACAATGAGCAGTTCTTC,TRBD2,TRBJ2-1,TRBV27,.
CAISESGGEKLFF,TGTGCCATCAGTGAGTCTGGTGGGGAAAAACTGTTTTTT,.,TRBJ1-4,TRBV10-3,few
CSVEDRDRGHEQYF,TGCAGCGTTGAAGATCGGGACAGGGGGCACGAGCAGTACTTC,TRBD1,TRBJ2-7,TRBV29-1,.
CASSQGGVGGYEQYF,TGCGCCAGCAGCCAAGGGGGCGTCGGGGGCTACGAGCAGTACTTC,.,TRBJ2-7,TRBV4-1,few
CASSYLAGQGPNTGELFF,TGTGCCAGCAGCTACCTTGCGGGACAGGGGCCGAACACCGGGGAGCTGTTTTTT,TRBD1,TRBJ2-2,TRBV11-2,few
CASSPTPGLGRGYTF,TGTGCCAGCAGTCCAACCCCAGGGTTAGGTCGTGGCTACACCTTC,.,TRBJ1-2,TRBV27,many
CASSYQDSKGHEQYF,TGTGCCAGCAGTTACCAGGATTCAAAGGGTCACGAGCAGTACTTC,.,TRBJ2-7,TRBV6-5,few
CASSPRLPQYF,TGTGCCAGCTCACCACGCCTACCCCAGTACTTC,.,TRBJ2-5,TRBV18,many
CASHTDVDGEQYF,TGTGCCAGCCATACAGATGTAGATGGGGAGCAGTACTTC,.,TRBJ2-7,TRBV25-1,.
CASSSTAQETQYF,TGTGCCAGCAGCTCGACAGCCCAAGAGACCCAGTACTTC,.,TRBJ2-5,TRBV3-1,many
CASSPERASGANVLTF,TGTGCCAGCTCACCCGAGAGGGCGTCTGGGGCCAACGTCCTGACTTTC,.,TRBJ2-6,TRBV18,.
CASSLRGDRANEQFF,TGCGCCAGCAGCTTGAGAGGGGACAGAGCCAATGAGCAGTTCTTC,TRBD1,TRBJ2-1,TRBV5-1,many
CSAIYRGGSEKLFF,TGCAGTGCAATCTACAGGGGAGGAAGTGAAAAACTGTTTTTT,TRBD1,TRBJ1-4,TRBV20-1,many
CSAGRTGSSQPQHF,TGCAGTGCTGGTCGGACAGGGTCGAGCCAGCCCCAGCATTTT,TRBD1,TRBJ1-5,TRBV20-1,many
CASSLRDFNNEQFF,TGTGCCAGCAGCTTGCGGGACTTCAACAATGAGCAGTTCTTC,.,TRBJ2-1,TRBV7-9,many
CASSRDSLPILGTEAFF,TGTGCCAGCAGCCGAGACAGTTTACCCATCCTTGGGACTGAAGCTTTCTTT,.,TRBJ1-1,TRBV6-1,.
CASSLISANTEAFF,TGTGCCAGCAGCTTGATTTCGGCGAACACTGAAGCTTTCTTT,.,TRBJ1-1,TRBV7-2,many
CSARWTSGYNEQFF,TGCAGTGCTAGGTGGACTAGCGGTTACAATGAGCAGTTCTTC,TRBD2,TRBJ2-1,TRBV20-1,.
CASSSRTSGSSYEQYF,TGTGCCAGCAGCTCACGGACTAGCGGAAGCTCCTACGAGCAGTACTTC,TRBD2,TRBJ2-7,TRBV7-2,.
CSAPDRDQGSYNEQFF,TGCAGTGCCCCCGATAGAGACCAGGGCTCCTACAATGAGCAGTTCTTC,.,TRBJ2-1,TRBV20-1,many
CASSRGWGSDTGELFF,TGTGCCAGCAGTAGGGGATGGGGGTCCGACACCGGGGAGCTGTTTTTT,.,TRBJ2-2,TRBV27,.
CSARDRLAVYNEQFF,TGCAGTGCTAGAGATAGGCTAGCGGTCTACAATGAGCAGTTCTTC,TRBD2,TRBJ2-1,TRBV20-1,few
CASSEEGQLNTGELFF,TGTGCCAGCAGTGAAGAGGGGCAGCTGAACACCGGGGAGCTGTTTTTT,.,TRBJ2-2,TRBV2,many